This TCR beta chain derives from a study of T cell responses to AZD1222 COVID-19 vaccine. Overall study results and limits: Seropositive at baseline were only a handful of AZD1222 recipients. White British ancestry dominated among donors, who included more females, and clonal diversity was possibly underestimated. There were repertoire samples only from the period after the peak T cell response. Of spike-specific TCRs, nearly half reportedly target regions left unmutated in variants.

Clones were sequenced by immunoSEQ multiplex PCR, and TCRdb holds only the in-frame ones, with some missing. The sample lists some 120,000 clones, 75% to 90% seen once, with 3.5% to 4.5% in the top ten. This CDR3 contains 13 residues. Germline V gives CDR1 SQVTM, CDR2 ANQGSEA. V dropped 6 bases and J dropped 1; count of bases not matched to a gene: 4. The table lists this clone with a count of one. The antigen is undetermined. Specimen: peripheral blood, collected 28 days after the second AZD1222 dose. This clonotype was sampled from an adult who received the AZD1222 COVID-19 vaccine. J is TRBJ1-2 and V is TRBV29-1; 8 positions agree with TRBD1. The CDR3 bases are TGCAGCGTGCGGACAGGGAGTAACTATGGCTACACCTTC. Translation gives CSVRTGSNYGYTF.